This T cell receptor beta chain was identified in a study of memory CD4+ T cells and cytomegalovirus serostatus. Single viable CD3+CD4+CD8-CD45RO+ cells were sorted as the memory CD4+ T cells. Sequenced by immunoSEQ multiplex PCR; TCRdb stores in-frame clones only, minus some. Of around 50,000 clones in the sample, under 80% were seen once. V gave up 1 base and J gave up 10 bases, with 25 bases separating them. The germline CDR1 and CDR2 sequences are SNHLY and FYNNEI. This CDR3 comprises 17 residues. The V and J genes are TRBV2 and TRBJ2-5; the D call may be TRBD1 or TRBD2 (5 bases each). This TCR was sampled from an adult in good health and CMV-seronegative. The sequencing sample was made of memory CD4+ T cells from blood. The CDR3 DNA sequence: TGTGCCAGCAGTGAAGAGGGTTGGAGGACACCTCGAGGGATCCAGTACTTC. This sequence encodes CASSEEGWRTPRGIQYF.